This T cell receptor (beta chain) is drawn from a study of T cells after yellow fever vaccination. A universal primer site and UMIs were added as TCR cDNA was made by 5'RACE template switching. TCRdb reprocessed the 5' RACE reads via MiXCR and lists one record per CDR3 protein. The table has approximately 31,000 distinct CDR3 sequences, 8% to 11% seen once. Trimming cost V 5 bases and J 5 bases, with 13 bases left between them. From germline, CDR1 is SGHNT and CDR2 YYREEE (reference sequence). The length of the CDR3 is 13 residues. This clonotype showed up just a few times. The origin of this receptor is a man between 18 and 29 years old who received the YFV17D yellow fever vaccine. The chain links TRBV5-4 to TRBJ2-5, with a weak D call TRBD2 (5 bases). The sequences come from PBMCs, either bulk or a sorted T-cell subset (CD4+, CD8+, memory, or dextramer-sorted; not recorded which), collected less than 16 days after the first yellow fever vaccination. CDR3 protein: CASSGFWEETQYF. CDR3 in DNA: TGTGCCAGCAGTGGTTTTTGGGAGGAGACCCAGTACTTC.